The next 24 T cell receptor beta chains were all read from a single sample in a study of blood T cell repertoires in COVID-19. Only in-frame clones appear in the TCRdb table, and some are missing; sequencing was by immunoSEQ multiplex PCR. The sample holds roughly 240,000 clones, about 87% seen once. Sequenced sample: PBMCs or T cells enriched from blood (not recorded which). The receptors shown here come from a man aged 45-65 years who had been exposed to COVID-19.

The gene calls are TRBV18 and TRBJ2-6, with TRBD1 matching over 8 bases. This CDR3 is built from 16 residues. V was clipped by 4 bases and J by 2 bases; unmatched bases: 4. The V gene's germline CDR1 is KGHSH and CDR2 LQKENI. This CDR3 is CASSLGQGAGANVLTF. The CDR3 DNA reads as TGTGCCAGCTCACTTGGACAGGGCGCTGGGGCCAACGTCCTGACTTTC.

The chain combines TRBV2 with TRBJ1-6; 7 nucleotides match TRBD1. The trim removed 3 bases at V and 10 bases at J, leaving 6 bases unmatched. Per the germline V gene, CDR1 is SNHLY and CDR2 is FYNNEI. The CDR3 extends over 14 amino acids. CDR3 region: CASSDLQGGSPLHF. DNA for the CDR3: TGTGCCAGCAGTGATCTCCAGGGGGGATCACCCCTCCACTTT.

This chain uses TRBV7-2 with TRBJ2-2; maybe TRBD2 (7 bases). Germline CDR1 and CDR2: SGHTA and FQGNSA. V was shortened by 5 bases and J by 5 bases, with 15 bases between the two germline ends. CDR3 length: 15 amino acids. CDR3: CASSPWTRGTGELFF. The CDR3 DNA reads TGTGCCAGCAGCCCCTGGACTAGGGGGACCGGGGAGCTGTTTTTT.

This chain joins TRBV5-1 and TRBJ1-3; TRBD1 might be the D (6 bases). This CDR3 has 15 amino acids. Germline V CDR1 and CDR2: SGHRS, YFSETQ. Trimming removed 4 bases from V and 2 bases from J, with 13 bases in between. As DNA, the CDR3 is TGCGCCAGCAGCACAGTACAGGGTACTGGAAACACCATATATTTT. This gives the protein CASSTVQGTGNTIYF.

The chain has TRBV4-2 and TRBJ2-3; 9 nucleotides align to TRBD2. The CDR3 has 16 amino acids. Germline lookup yields CDR1 LGHNA and CDR2 YNFKEQ. With 0 bases clipped from V and 4 bases from J, the junction kept 5 bases outside the gene matches. CDR3 in amino acids: CASSQDLAGYPDTQYF. The CDR3, as DNA: TGTGCCAGCAGCCAAGATCTAGCGGGATACCCAGATACGCAGTATTTT.

This chain links TRBV11-2 with TRBJ2-1, with a tentative D call TRBD2 (7 bases). The V and J ends lost 1 base and 1 base respectively, with 14 bases between them. Germline assignment: CDR1 SGHAT and CDR2 FQNNGV. This CDR3 has 17 amino acids. The DNA for the CDR3 is TGTGCCAGCAGCTTAGCGGGGGGCCCCAGGTCCTACAATGAGCAGTTCTTC. This codes for CASSLAGGPRSYNEQFF.

At least ten counts were recorded for this clone. The chain links TRBV24-1 to TRBJ2-2; no clear D gene. V lost 0 bases and J lost 4, with 8 bases in between. The CDR3 has 15 residues. Germline CDR1 is KGHDR and CDR2 is SFDVKD. The CDR3 coding sequence is TGTGCCACCAGTGATTTGGTCGGTGGCACCGGGGAGCTGTTTTTT. The encoded protein is CATSDLVGGTGELFF.

The CDR3 protein is CASTHIGGNQPQHF. The CDR3 nucleotides read TGTGCCAGCACCCACATTGGGGGGAATCAGCCCCAGCATTTT. The rearrangement uses TRBV27 and TRBJ1-5, with D maybe TRBD1 (5 bases). Germline V gives CDR1 MNHEY, CDR2 SMNVEV (reference sequence). This CDR3 comprises 14 residues. V was pared by 7 bases and J by 4 bases, with 14 bases between.

The rearrangement uses TRBV19 and TRBJ2-3; 11 nucleotides agree with TRBD2. Losses at the gene ends were 2 bases for V and 3 bases for J; bases not matched to a gene: 7. This CDR3 has 17 residues. From germline, CDR1 is LNHDA and CDR2 SQIVND (reference sequence). The CDR3 reads CASSIRWLAGGTDTQYF. CDR3 nucleotides: TGTGCCAGTAGTATAAGGTGGCTAGCGGGAGGTACAGATACGCAGTATTTT.

The chain is built from TRBV10-3 and TRBJ2-1; perhaps TRBD2 as D (5 bases). The CDR3 runs to 14 residues. The germline CDR1 and CDR2 sequences are ENHRY and SYGVKD. V shed 3 bases and J shed 3 bases, with 9 bases lying between them. In nucleotides, the CDR3 is TGTGCCATCAGTGAACTAGTAGGCTACAATGAGCAGTTCTTC. Translated, it gives CAISELVGYNEQFF.

This rearrangement joins TRBV19 to TRBJ1-4, with D possibly matching TRBD1 (5 bases). CDR1 and CDR2 from the germline V gene are LNHDA and SQIVND (reference sequence). The germline V and J ends were trimmed by 7 bases and 6 bases, with 24 bases remaining between them. The length of the CDR3 is 17 residues. The CDR3, as DNA: TGTGCCAGTACGAAGCGGGGATTGGGGGTTGGTTATGAAAAACTGTTTTTT. Amino acids: CASTKRGLGVGYEKLFF.

The chain couples TRBV11-2 to TRBJ1-3; D call uncertain. The V gene lost 5 bases and the J gene lost 0 bases, with 11 bases spanning the gap. CDR1 SGHAT and CDR2 FQNNGV come from the germline V gene. The CDR3 runs 15 residues. The CDR3 sequence: CASSPGFFSGNTIYF. The CDR3 nucleotides are TGTGCCAGCAGCCCCGGGTTCTTCTCTGGAAACACCATATATTTT.

The chain combines TRBV14 with TRBJ1-3; 7 nucleotides align to TRBD1. CDR3 size: 18 residues. The J segment lost 0 bases and the V segment lost 4 bases, leaving 12 bases of the junction unmatched. CDR1 is SGHDN and CDR2 is FVKESK in the germline V gene. CDR3 DNA: TGTGCCAGCAGCCGCCTAACCCAGGCAGGGGGCTCTGGAAACACCATATATTTT. Translated, it gives CASSRLTQAGGSGNTIYF.

This chain uses TRBV21-1 with TRBJ2-7; the table gives TRBD1 as D, unverified against the DNA. TRBV21-1 has pseudogene status. CDR3 size: 16 residues. CDR3 residues: CASSKRRTGTTYEQYV. The CDR3 DNA reads TGTGCCAGCAGCAAAAGGAGGACAGGTACCACCTACGAGCAGTACGTC.

With respect to this clone: This CDR3 is also generated by other DNA sequences in the sample. This chain joins TRBV7-3 and TRBJ1-5; TRBD1 agrees at 8 bases. The germline CDR1 and CDR2 sequences are SGHTA and FQGTGA. This CDR3 comprises 17 residues. J gave up 0 bases and V 5 bases, and 9 bases lay outside the gene matches. The CDR3 DNA reads as TGTGCCAGCAGCAAACGGACAGGGCTCTATAGCAATCAGCCCCAGCATTTT. Translation gives CASSKRTGLYSNQPQHF. The full variable domain, with the rest looked up from reference TRBV7-3 and TRBJ1-5, is GAGVSQTPSNKVTEKGKYVELRCDPISGHTALYWYRQSLGQGPEFLIYFQGTGAADDSGLPNDRFFAVRPEGSVSTLKIQRTERGDSAVYLCASSKRTGLYSNQPQHFGDGTRLSIL.

J is TRBJ1-1 and V is TRBV7-9; weak D call: TRBD1 (5 bases). The V gene's germline CDR1 is SEHNR and CDR2 FQNEAQ (reference sequence). V was cut by 3 bases and J by 4 bases, with 15 bases left in between. This CDR3 comprises 15 residues. The CDR3 sequence: CASSLAIVGGTEAFF. CDR3 bases: TGTGCCAGCAGCTTGGCCATAGTGGGGGGCACTGAAGCTTTCTTT. The complete variable domain, with remaining parts taken from reference TRBV7-9 and TRBJ1-1, reads DTGVSQNPRHKITKRGQNVTFRCDPISEHNRLYWYRQTLGQGPEFLTYFQNEAQLEKSRLLSDRFSAERPKGSFSTLEIQRTEQGDSAMYLCASSLAIVGGTEAFFGQGTRLTVV.

The count of this clone is one. This chain links TRBV19 with TRBJ1-1; D is possibly TRBD1 (6 bases). The CDR3 totals 14 residues. The germline V gene encodes CDR1 LNHDA and CDR2 SQIVND (reference sequence). The germline V and J ends were trimmed by 5 bases and 6 bases, with 16 bases remaining between them. The CDR3 sequence: CASSRRGEGAEAFF. The CDR3 region has the DNA TGTGCCAGTAGTCGACGAGGGGAGGGGGCTGAAGCTTTCTTT.

The V and J genes are TRBV5-4 and TRBJ2-7; D gene uncertain. Germline V lookup: CDR1 SGHNT, CDR2 YYREEE (reference sequence). The CDR3 is 12 residues long. V was shortened by 2 bases and J by 7 bases, with 10 bases between the two germline ends. The DNA of the CDR3 is TGTGCCAGCAGCTTCCCCTCGCGGGAGCAGTACTTC. Its protein is CASSFPSREQYF.

The V call is TRBV19, the J call TRBJ1-2; 8 bases are shared with TRBD1. CDR3 length equals 17 residues. Losses at the gene ends were 6 bases for V and 4 bases for J; bases not matched to a gene: 16. Germline V gives CDR1 LNHDA, CDR2 SQIVND (reference sequence). CDR3 bases: TGTGCCAGTAGATCCGGGACAGGATGGGATTGGGGCTATGGCTACACCTTC. It is translated as CASRSGTGWDWGYGYTF.

This clone was recorded a few times. This sequence joins TRBV5-1 and TRBJ1-1; D is unclear. The CDR3 is 16 amino acids. CDR1 and CDR2 (germline): SGHRS, YFSETQ. With 0 bases removed from V and 1 base from J, the gap between germline ends came to 13 bases. In DNA, the CDR3 is TGCGCCAGCAGCTTGGGGCCAGGCCCTCCGAACACTGAAGCTTTCTTT. Its protein product is CASSLGPGPPNTEAFF. Full variable domain (remainder filled in from reference TRBV5-1 and TRBJ1-1): KAGVTQTPRYLIKTRGQQVTLSCSPISGHRSVSWYQQTPGQGLQFLFEYFSETQRNKGNFPGRFSGRQFSNSRSEMNVSTLELGDSALYLCASSLGPGPPNTEAFFGQGTRLTVV.

The genes are TRBV16 and TRBJ1-2, with D uncertain. The V end was cut by 6 bases, the J end by 3 bases, with 11 bases between. CDR1 and CDR2 from the germline V gene are KGHSY and FQNENV. The CDR3 totals 13 residues. The CDR3 DNA reads as TGTGCCAGCAGAAGGGTAGCGGACTATGGCTACACCTTC. Its translation: CASRRVADYGYTF.

The J gene is TRBJ1-4, the V gene TRBV5-1; perhaps TRBD1 as D (6 bases). V lost 4 bases and J 8 bases, leaving 24 bases between the germline ends. CDR1 and CDR2 from the germline V gene are SGHRS and YFSETQ. The CDR3 extends over 17 amino acids. CDR3 loop: CASSIGDRRLGGEKLFF. The CDR3 region has the DNA TGCGCCAGCAGCATAGGCGACAGGCGGTTAGGTGGAGAAAAACTGTTTTTT.

The J gene is TRBJ2-7, the V gene TRBV5-1; TRBD2 matches at 12 bases. The CDR3 has 20 amino acids. The junction had 13 bases not matched to a gene; V was cut back by 0 bases and J by 0 bases. CDR1 is SGHRS and CDR2 is YFSETQ in the germline V gene. The DNA for the CDR3 is TGCGCCAGCAGCTTGGCGCCAACTAGCGGGGGGTCCGCTAGCTCCTACGAGCAGTACTTC. Translated, it gives CASSLAPTSGGSASSYEQYF. The full variable domain, in which reference TRBV5-1 and TRBJ2-7 provide the parts outside the CDR3, is KAGVTQTPRYLIKTRGQQVTLSCSPISGHRSVSWYQQTPGQGLQFLFEYFSETQRNKGNFPGRFSGRQFSNSRSEMNVSTLELGDSALYLCASSLAPTSGGSASSYEQYFGPGTRLTVT.

The chain has TRBV28 and TRBJ1-2; 7 bases are shared with TRBD1. The trim removed 6 bases at V and 14 bases at J, leaving 24 bases unmatched. The CDR3 is made up of 16 amino acids. In germline, CDR1 is MDHEN, CDR2 SYDVKM. The CDR3 coding sequence is TGTGCCAGCAGCTCCGGACAGGACTTCCTTCGAAAGGGCGTTACCTTC. It is translated as CASSSGQDFLRKGVTF.